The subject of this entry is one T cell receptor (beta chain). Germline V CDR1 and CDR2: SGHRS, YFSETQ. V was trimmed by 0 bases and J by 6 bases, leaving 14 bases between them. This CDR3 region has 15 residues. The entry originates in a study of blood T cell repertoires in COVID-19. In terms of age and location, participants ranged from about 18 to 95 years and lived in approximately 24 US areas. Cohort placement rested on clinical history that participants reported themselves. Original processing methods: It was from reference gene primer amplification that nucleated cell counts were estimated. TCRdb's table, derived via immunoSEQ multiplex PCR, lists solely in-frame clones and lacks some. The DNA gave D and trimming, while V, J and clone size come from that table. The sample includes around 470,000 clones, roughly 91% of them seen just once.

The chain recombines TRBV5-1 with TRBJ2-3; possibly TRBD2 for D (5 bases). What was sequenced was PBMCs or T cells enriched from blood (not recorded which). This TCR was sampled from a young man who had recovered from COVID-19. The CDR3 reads CASSLGGRRPDTQYF. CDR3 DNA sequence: TGCGCCAGCAGCTTGGGTGGTAGGAGGCCCGATACGCAGTATTTT.